Below, one T cell receptor (beta chain) is given with its context. Its matching antigen is unknown. These data come from a study of cytomegalovirus exposure and HLA in healthy donors. Whole-study findings and limits: Links to common viral pathogens appeared, in a later analysis, for several of the most significant clusters.

PCR employed 60 Vbeta and 13 Jbeta primers. The table came from immunoSEQ multiplex PCR; TCRdb's copy has only in-frame clones and leaves some out. Of some 170,000 clones in the sample, under 85% were seen once. Nobody recorded the CMV serostatus of this donor. Germline V gives CDR1 DFQATT, CDR2 SNEGSKA (reference sequence). V lost 2 bases and J lost 14; bases outside the gene matches: 3. The CDR3 consists of 11 residues. This receptor was identified in a human donor in good health. The V and J genes are TRBV20-1 and TRBJ1-6; 7 bases are shared with TRBD1. The material sequenced was PBMCs. The CDR3 spells CSARTGVTLHF. CDR3 in DNA: TGCAGTGCTAGAACAGGGGTCACCCTCCACTTT.